Each of the 19 T cell receptor beta chains below was sequenced from the same sample in a study of CD8 T cells in ankylosing spondylitis. Study results and caveats: What seemed typical of ankylosing spondylitis blood was a TCR beta motif built from roughly 8 highly homologous variants.

No cognate antigen is known for these TCRs. A single record per CDR3 protein comes from TCRdb applying MiXCR to the 5' RACE reads. This table has roughly 470,000 distinct CDR3 sequences, about 25% appearing once. Sequencing used blood, either unsorted or a sorted T cell fraction (not recorded which). The receptors come from a male donor with ankylosing spondylitis.

This clonotype was detected only a few times. The chain combines TRBV7-8 with TRBJ1-5; D might be TRBD1 (5 bases). Germline V gene data show CDR1 as SGHVS and CDR2 as FQNEAQ. The CDR3 contains 12 residues. Trimming took 6 bases from V and 4 from J, leaving 7 bases between them. The CDR3 spells CASRGENQPQHF. CDR3 sequence (DNA): TGTGCCAGCAGGGGGGAAAATCAGCCCCAGCATTTT. Using reference TRBV7-8 and TRBJ1-5 for the parts outside the CDR3, the full variable domain is GAGVSQSPRYKVAKRGQDVALRCDPISGHVSLFWYQQALGQGPEFLTYFQNEAQLDKSGLPSDRFFAERPEGSVSTLKIQRTQQEDSAVYLCASRGENQPQHFGDGTRLSIL.

This clonotype was found a few times. This chain joins TRBV4-2 and TRBJ2-1; no definite D call. Trimming stripped 0 bases from V and 0 bases from J, with 9 bases between. This CDR3 region has 16 residues. Germline CDR1 LGHNA, CDR2 YNFKEQ. CDR3 nucleotides: TGTGCCAGCAGCCAAGATAAACAGCCCTCCTACAATGAGCAGTTCTTC. The encoded protein is CASSQDKQPSYNEQFF.

This clonotype occurred a few times. The chain links TRBV5-1 to TRBJ2-2; weak D call: TRBD2 (6 bases). This CDR3 spans 14 amino acids. The V end was cut by 6 bases, the J end by 4 bases, with 13 bases between. Germline assignment: CDR1 SGHRS and CDR2 YFSETQ. The CDR3 nucleotides are TGCGCCAGCATCGGGGGAGGCACCACCGGGGAGCTGTTTTTT. Its translation is CASIGGGTTGELFF.

This clonotype has just a few counts. This chain joins TRBV6-5 and TRBJ2-3, with D uncertain. The V gene's germline CDR1 is MNHEY and CDR2 SVGAGI. The CDR3 covers 14 residues. V gave up 2 bases and J gave up 7 bases, with 13 bases separating them. CDR3 nucleotides: TGTGCCAGCAGTTACCCTACGATGAAAAATACGCAGTATTTT. Its protein product is CASSYPTMKNTQYF.

The rearrangement links TRBV5-1 to TRBJ1-1, with D unresolved. Germline assignment: CDR1 SGHRS and CDR2 YFSETQ. The CDR3 contains 14 residues. V was trimmed by 7 bases and J by 2 bases, leaving 15 bases between them. This chain's CDR3 is CASSPLGGNTEAFF. CDR3 nucleotide sequence: TGCGCCAGCTCGCCTCTGGGTGGTAACACTGAAGCTTTCTTT. Together with reference TRBV5-1 and TRBJ1-1, the CDR3 gives the full variable domain: KAGVTQTPRYLIKTRGQQVTLSCSPISGHRSVSWYQQTPGQGLQFLFEYFSETQRNKGNFPGRFSGRQFSNSRSEMNVSTLELGDSALYLCASSPLGGNTEAFFGQGTRLTVV.

V and J are TRBV30 and TRBJ2-2, with D hard to call. The CDR3 contains 11 residues. Germline CDR1 reads GTSNPN; CDR2 reads SVGIG (reference sequence). Trimming cost V 4 bases and J 10 bases, with 10 bases left between them. CDR3 nucleotide sequence: TGTGCCTGGACCTCTGGGGTGGAGCTGTTTTTT. Translated, it gives CAWTSGVELFF.

This chain links TRBV7-8 with TRBJ2-6; D possibly corresponds to TRBD2 (5 bases). V dropped 6 bases and J dropped 3 bases, with 12 bases sitting between them. The CDR3 is made up of 15 amino acids. CDR1 and CDR2 from the germline V gene are SGHVS and FQNEAQ. The CDR3 bases are TGTGCCAGCAGACCACCGGGGTATGGGGCCAACGTCCTGACTTTC. Encoded protein: CASRPPGYGANVLTF.

The table lists this clonotype with a few counts. The CDR3 nucleotides read TGTGCCATCGCTAGCGGGAGCGACAATGAGCAGTTCTTC. It translates to CAIASGSDNEQFF. This chain joins TRBV10-3 and TRBJ2-1; 10 bases are shared with TRBD2. CDR1 and CDR2 from the germline V gene are ENHRY and SYGVKD. V lost 8 bases, J lost 5 bases, and 3 bases stayed unmatched. This CDR3 is 13 amino acids long.

This clonotype was counted between two and nine times. V gene TRBV11-2 combines with J gene TRBJ2-1; TRBD2 agrees at 10 bases. This CDR3 comprises 17 residues. From germline, CDR1 is SGHAT and CDR2 FQNNGV. The trim removed 4 bases at V and 4 bases at J, leaving 10 bases unmatched. Written as DNA, the CDR3 is TGTGCCAGCAGCTCTGCTCCTAGGACTAGCGGATACAATGAGCAGTTCTTC. It codes for CASSSAPRTSGYNEQFF.

The chain joins TRBV7-6 to TRBJ2-1; 12 bases match TRBD2. The CDR3 totals 18 residues. CDR1 is SGHVS, CDR2 FNYEAQ, per germline. The V gene end was trimmed by 2 bases and the J gene end by 6 bases; junction bases not matched to a gene: 11. CDR3 bases: TGTGCCAGCAGCTTAACAAGGCTAGCGGGAGGGCCGGGCAATGAGCAGTTCTTC. Amino acids: CASSLTRLAGGPGNEQFF.

This clonotype was seen only a few times. This sequence joins TRBV12-3 or TRBV12-4 and TRBJ2-3; tentative D call: TRBD1 (5 bases). V was pared by 4 bases and J by 3 bases, with 8 bases between. The CDR3 has 13 amino acids. The CDR3 DNA reads as TGTGCCAGCAGTTCCCGACAGACAGATACGCAGTATTTT. Protein: CASSSRQTDTQYF.

Many counts were recorded for this clonotype. The rearrangement links TRBV6-5 to TRBJ2-2; the D gene is possibly TRBD1 (6 bases). Germline V gene lookup returns CDR1 MNHEY and CDR2 SVGAGI. V was trimmed by 7 bases and J by 5 bases, leaving 14 bases between them. This CDR3 comprises 14 residues. The CDR3: CASKWDTGTGELFF. In nucleotides, the CDR3 is TGTGCCAGCAAATGGGACACCGGAACCGGGGAGCTGTTTTTT.

This clonotype was counted between two and nine times. This chain links TRBV20-1 with TRBJ2-2; D not certain. Between the trimmed V and J ends, which lost 6 bases and 6 bases, there was a span of 11 bases. The germline V gene encodes CDR1 DFQATT and CDR2 SNEGSKA (reference sequence). CDR3 length equals 12 residues. The CDR3 loop is CSAQIGPGELFF. The CDR3 DNA reads as TGCAGTGCCCAGATAGGTCCCGGGGAGCTGTTTTTT.

The chain uses TRBV24-1 and TRBJ2-1, with TRBD2 as a possible D gene (5 bases). Germline CDR1 and CDR2: KGHDR and SFDVKD. The CDR3 is made up of 16 amino acids. V dropped 5 bases and J dropped 1 base, with 14 bases sitting between them. CDR3: CATSGTDWGSYNEQFF. CDR3 in DNA: TGTGCCACCAGTGGGACGGACTGGGGATCCTACAATGAGCAGTTCTTC.

V gene TRBV7-2 combines with J gene TRBJ2-3; 10 nucleotides line up with TRBD2. The length of the CDR3 is 16 residues. Germline assignment: CDR1 SGHTA and CDR2 FQGNSA. Losses at the gene ends were 4 bases for V and 2 bases for J; bases not matched to a gene: 6. For the CDR3, the DNA is TGTGCCAGCAGCTCTCTACTAGCGGGATACACAGATACGCAGTATTTT. Residues: CASSSLLAGYTDTQYF.

The chain combines TRBV5-1 with TRBJ1-2, with D uncertain. Between the trimmed V and J ends, which lost 4 bases and 2 bases, there was a span of 15 bases. The germline gives CDR1 SGHRS, CDR2 YFSETQ. CDR3 length equals 15 residues. The CDR3 DNA is TGCGCCAGCAGCGGAGTAGCGGGCCCCAACTATGGCTACACCTTC. Translation gives CASSGVAGPNYGYTF.

The chain links TRBV6-4 to TRBJ2-2; D ambiguous. V dropped 3 bases and J dropped 3 bases, with 5 bases sitting between them. CDR1 and CDR2 (germline): MRHNA, SNTAGT. The CDR3 runs 13 residues. This CDR3 is CASSERYTGELFF. CDR3 bases: TGTGCCAGCAGTGAAAGATACACCGGGGAGCTGTTTTTT.

In DNA, the CDR3 is TGTGCCAGCAGCCAAACCGGGGTCTCCTACAATGAGCAGTTCTTC. Its translation is CASSQTGVSYNEQFF. This chain links TRBV9 with TRBJ2-1; D might be TRBD2 (5 bases). The CDR3 contains 15 residues. The V end was cut by 4 bases, the J end by 0 bases, with 11 bases between. Germline values: CDR1 SGDLS, CDR2 YYNGEE.

The genes are TRBV3-1 and TRBJ2-7, with TRBD2 as a possible D gene (5 bases). Per germline, CDR1 LGHDT and CDR2 YNNKEL (reference sequence). The CDR3 contains 13 residues. The ends were cut back, 1 base at V and 6 bases at J, with 10 bases in the middle. The CDR3 protein is CASSQGRVTEQYV. Written as DNA, the CDR3 is TGTGCCAGCAGCCAAGGGCGGGTTACCGAGCAGTACGTC.